The 15 T cell receptor beta chains below were found in one sample sequenced in a study of T cells in Graves' hyperthyroidism and ophthalmopathy. RNA transcripts were the template for amplifying TCR beta CDR3 regions. TCR CDR3 regions were first amplified by RT-PCR with HTBI primers. TCRdb passed the multiplex PCR reads through MiXCR, listing each CDR3 protein once. The sample carries fewer than 400,000 distinct CDR3 sequences, 15% to 18% recorded once. Sequencing was performed on blood. The receptors were sampled from a woman aged 18-35 years with Graves' hyperthyroidism that later progressed to Graves' ophthalmopathy.

The chain joins TRBV20-1 to TRBJ2-1; D may be TRBD1 or TRBD2 (5 bases each). Trimming took 6 bases from V and 7 from J, leaving 19 bases between them. Germline loops: CDR1 DFQATT, CDR2 SNEGSKA (reference sequence). The CDR3 runs 14 residues. CDR3: CSARVGAAENEQFF. CDR3 DNA sequence: TGCAGTGCGAGGGTCGGGGCGGCGGAAAATGAGCAGTTCTTC.

At least ten counts were recorded for this clonotype. The chain recombines TRBV11-2 with TRBJ1-2; weak D call: TRBD1 (5 bases). Per germline, CDR1 SGHAT and CDR2 FQNNGV. Trimming stripped 5 bases from V and 7 bases from J, with 17 bases between. The CDR3 runs 14 residues. The CDR3 region is CASSVGEGLGGYTF. In nucleotides, the CDR3 is TGTGCCAGCAGCGTAGGGGAGGGGCTTGGTGGCTACACCTTC.

This chain connects TRBV20-1 to TRBJ2-5, with a weak D call TRBD2 (6 bases). The CDR3 runs 15 residues. Trimming removed 1 base at V and 1 base at J, with 13 bases between. CDR1 is DFQATT and CDR2 is SNEGSKA in the germline V gene (reference sequence). The chain's CDR3 is CSARGASALQETQYF. The CDR3 bases are TGCAGTGCTAGAGGGGCTAGCGCACTCCAAGAGACCCAGTACTTC.

The chain combines TRBV7-9 with TRBJ2-5, with 14 positions matching TRBD2. Germline-derived CDR1 and CDR2 are SEHNR and FQNEAQ (reference sequence). V shed 5 bases, J shed 4 bases, and the junction held 6 bases outside the gene matches. This CDR3 contains 16 residues. The CDR3 sequence: CASSQGLAGDGETQYF. The CDR3 coding sequence is TGTGCCAGCAGCCAGGGACTAGCGGGAGATGGAGAGACCCAGTACTTC.

The genes are TRBV5-1 and TRBJ1-1; D might be TRBD1 (5 bases). This CDR3 contains 16 residues. Trimming pared 0 bases from V and 5 bases from J, leaving 17 bases between. Germline V gives CDR1 SGHRS, CDR2 YFSETQ. The CDR3 sequence: CASSLVQWGGGTEAFF. As DNA, the CDR3 is TGCGCCAGCAGCTTGGTACAGTGGGGCGGGGGAACTGAAGCTTTCTTT.

In this sample, this clonotype turned up many times. The chain combines TRBV3-1 with TRBJ1-6; D is ambiguous. Germline V gene lookup returns CDR1 LGHDT and CDR2 YNNKEL (reference sequence). V gave up 1 base and J gave up 10 bases, with 5 bases separating them. The CDR3 loop spans 12 amino acids. CDR3 amino acids: CASSQGNSPLHF. CDR3 sequence (DNA): TGTGCCAGCAGCCAAGGAAACTCACCCCTCCACTTT.

This clonotype was picked up one time. This chain joins TRBV20-1 and TRBJ2-7; D may correspond to TRBD1 or TRBD2 (5 bases each). CDR3 length: 15 amino acids. Trimming took off 0 bases at V and 2 bases at J, with 14 bases between the two ends. Germline V gene lookup returns CDR1 DFQATT and CDR2 SNEGSKA (reference sequence). CDR3: CSARDMRGIPYEQYF. CDR3 bases: TGCAGTGCTAGAGATATGAGGGGTATCCCCTACGAGCAGTACTTC.

This clonotype has a handful of counts. The chain joins TRBV5-4 to TRBJ1-1; the D gene is possibly TRBD1 (5 bases). V lost 1 base and J lost 1, with 17 bases in between. Germline V gives CDR1 SGHNT, CDR2 YYREEE (reference sequence). CDR3 length equals 17 residues. CDR3 sequence reads: CASSLIGRGTANTEAFF. Written as DNA, the CDR3 is TGTGCCAGCAGCTTGATTGGGAGGGGAACTGCGAACACTGAAGCTTTCTTT.

As for this clonotype: This may come from a read error, since a much larger clone is one base off. The V and J genes are TRBV2 and TRBJ2-3; TRBD1 matches at 7 bases. This CDR3 contains 14 residues. Germline-derived CDR1 and CDR2 are SNHLY and FYNNEI. CDR3 bases: TGTGCCAGCGGTGATCCAACAGGGGCAGATACGCAGTATTTT. Protein sequence: CASGDPTGADTQYF.

This clonotype turned up a few times. The chain employs TRBV10-3 and TRBJ2-7; 7 bases agree with TRBD1. Unmatched junction bases numbered 7, after V lost 9 bases and J lost 5 bases. In germline, CDR1 is ENHRY, CDR2 SYGVKD. This CDR3 spans 12 amino acids. CDR3 in amino acids: CAIRTGPNEQYF. The CDR3 DNA reads TGTGCCATAAGGACAGGACCCAACGAGCAGTACTTC.

This clonotype was seen ten or more times. The V call is TRBV4-2, the J call TRBJ1-1; 8 nucleotides align to TRBD1. Germline V gives CDR1 LGHNA, CDR2 YNFKEQ. The CDR3 is 18 amino acids. With 4 bases clipped from V and 1 base from J, the junction kept 14 bases outside the gene matches. The CDR3 region has the DNA TGTGCCAGCAGCCGACTAAGGACAGGGCCCGGGGGGAACACTGAAGCTTTCTTT. Amino acid sequence: CASSRLRTGPGGNTEAFF.

The sample holds many counts of this clonotype. This chain links TRBV6-1 with TRBJ1-1; D is perhaps TRBD1 (5 bases). Trimming pared 2 bases from V and 5 bases from J, leaving 12 bases between. This CDR3 is 14 amino acids long. The germline gives CDR1 MNHNS, CDR2 SASEGT. CDR3 loop: CASSEIGGRTEAFF. CDR3 nucleotides: TGTGCCAGCAGTGAAATCGGGGGGAGGACTGAAGCTTTCTTT.

This clonotype was recorded at least ten times. The chain uses TRBV3-1 and TRBJ2-1; no definite D call. The ends were cut back, 0 bases at V and 6 bases at J, with 9 bases in the middle. CDR1 is LGHDT, CDR2 YNNKEL, per germline (reference sequence). This CDR3 region has 14 residues. The CDR3 DNA is TGTGCCAGCAGCCAAGATCTTCCCGGCAATGAGCAGTTCTTC. As protein: CASSQDLPGNEQFF.

This clonotype was detected many times. The chain links TRBV7-9 to TRBJ2-3; 7 bases agree with TRBD2. The CDR3 is made up of 15 amino acids. Germline V CDR1 and CDR2: SEHNR, FQNEAQ (reference sequence). The J segment lost 4 bases and the V segment lost 3 bases, leaving 7 bases of the junction unmatched. The CDR3 sequence: CASSFGAGEADTQYF. The CDR3 bases are TGTGCCAGCAGCTTCGGGGCGGGAGAGGCAGATACGCAGTATTTT. Using reference TRBV7-9 and TRBJ2-3 for the parts outside the CDR3, the full variable domain is DTGVSQNPRHKITKRGQNVTFRCDPISEHNRLYWYRQTLGQGPEFLTYFQNEAQLEKSRLLSDRFSAERPKGSFSTLEIQRTEQGDSAMYLCASSFGAGEADTQYFGPGTRLTVL.

A remark on this clonotype: At one end the junction does not follow the germline gene, possibly because of a read error. The chain recombines TRBV7-7 with TRBJ2-5; D remains ambiguous. CDR1 is SSHAT and CDR2 is FNYEAQ in the germline V gene (reference sequence). The CDR3 consists of 15 residues. Here the CDR3 reads CASSLGWDKGETQYF. DNA of the CDR3: TGTGCTAGCAGCTTAGGTTGGGATAAAGGAGAGACCCAGTACTTC.